The source of this T cell receptor beta chain is a study of immune evolution from preneoplasia to lung adenocarcinoma. CDR3 length: 17 residues. Germline CDR1 is MGHDK and CDR2 is SYGVNS. With 3 bases removed from V and 1 base from J, the gap between germline ends came to 13 bases. A remark on this clone: What it binds is not known.

Study-wide findings and caveats: Later-stage lesions appeared to have more T cells, more diversity, less clonality. Normal lung had the highest top T cell clone frequencies.

TCRdb keeps only in-frame clones here, not all; method: immunoSEQ multiplex PCR. Of fewer than 3,500 clones in the sample, 83% were seen once. What was sequenced was FFPE adjacent normal lung tissue. The rearrangement uses TRBV25-1 and TRBJ2-6; no firm D call. The TCR was taken from a person between 65 and 79 years old with lung adenocarcinoma. In nucleotides, the CDR3 is TGTGCCAGCAGTGAGTCTCACGGAAGATCTGGGGCCAACGTCCTGACTTTC. This encodes CASSESHGRSGANVLTF. Full variable domain (rest looked up from reference TRBV25-1 and TRBJ2-6): EADIYQTPRYLVIGTGKKITLECSQTMGHDKMYWYQQDPGMELHLIHYSYGVNSTEKGDLSSESTVSRIRTEHFPLTLESARPSHTSQYLCASSESHGRSGANVLTFGAGSRLTVL.